The 3 T cell receptor beta chains presented below share a single source sample, sequenced in a study of blood T cell repertoires in COVID-19. Data came from immunoSEQ multiplex PCR; TCRdb stores just in-frame clones and leaves some out. The sample has approximately 100,000 clones, around 85% seen once. Sequencing used peripheral blood. Source of these receptors: a man in his 70s with active or convalescent COVID-19.

This chain joins TRBV14 and TRBJ1-6; 7 positions match TRBD1. V was pared by 3 bases and J by 4 bases, with 0 bases of the junction left unmatched. This CDR3 is built from 14 residues. Germline V gene sequence: CDR1 SGHDN, CDR2 FVKESK. The CDR3 sequence: CASSQGQYNSPLHF. The CDR3 region has the DNA TGTGCCAGCAGCCAGGGACAGTATAATTCACCCCTCCACTTT.

CDR3 sequence reads: CASSLGTGNFYGYTF. The CDR3, as DNA: TGTGCCAGCAGCTTGGGGACAGGGAACTTCTATGGCTACACCTTC. The chain uses TRBV5-6 and TRBJ1-2, with 8 positions matching TRBD1. There are 15 residues in the CDR3. Germline V lookup: CDR1 SGHDT, CDR2 YYEEEE. V lost 0 bases and J lost 4; bases outside the gene matches: 5.

This sequence joins TRBV12-5 and TRBJ2-3, with TRBD1 matching over 10 bases. This CDR3 contains 14 residues. The V segment lost 6 bases and the J segment 5 bases; nucleotides outside the gene matches: 5. CDR1 is LGHNT, CDR2 FRNRAP, per germline. The CDR3 sequence: CASGSDRGGDTQYF. The CDR3 nucleotides are TGTGCTAGTGGCTCGGACAGGGGGGGAGATACGCAGTATTTT.